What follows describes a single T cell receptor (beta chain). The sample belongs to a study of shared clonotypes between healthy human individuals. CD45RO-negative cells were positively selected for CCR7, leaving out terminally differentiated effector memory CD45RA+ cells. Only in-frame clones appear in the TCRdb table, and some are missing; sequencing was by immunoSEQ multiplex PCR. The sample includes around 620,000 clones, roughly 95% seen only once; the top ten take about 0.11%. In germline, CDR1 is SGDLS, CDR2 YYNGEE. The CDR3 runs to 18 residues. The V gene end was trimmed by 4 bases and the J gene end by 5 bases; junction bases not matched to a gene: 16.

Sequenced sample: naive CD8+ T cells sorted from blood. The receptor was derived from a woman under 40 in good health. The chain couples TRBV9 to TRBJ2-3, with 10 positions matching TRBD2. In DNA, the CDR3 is TGTGCCAGCAGCCCTCAACGGACTAGCGGCCTTCCGAGAGATACGCAGTATTTT. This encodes CASSPQRTSGLPRDTQYF.